The subject of this entry is one T cell receptor beta chain. Its matching antigen is unknown. TCRdb independently ran MiXCR on the 5' RACE reads; one entry per CDR3 protein. This table has hundreds of thousands of distinct CDR3 sequences, 15% to 20% appearing once. This entry comes from a study of T-cell memory formation after mild COVID-19. Study results and caveats: Second-wave clones reaching peak frequency on day 37 lacked confirmed SARS-CoV-2 specificity.

The CDR3 loop spans 20 amino acids. Germline CDR1 LGHNA, CDR2 YSLEER. The V gene end was trimmed by 4 bases and the J gene end by 4 bases; junction bases not matched to a gene: 19. The chain couples TRBV4-3 to TRBJ2-2; TRBD2 matches 9 bases. The sequenced sample consisted of PBMCs or a T cell subset sorted from them (not recorded which). The sequence came from a man between 18 and 29 years old who had mild COVID-19 (a few samples of this study predate the infection). Cell type and time point are not known. The CDR3 sequence: CASSPPSYIAGAGSTGELFF. The CDR3 region has the DNA TGCGCCAGCAGCCCGCCAAGCTATATAGCGGGAGCAGGTTCCACCGGGGAGCTGTTTTTT.